Presented here are 9 T cell receptor beta chains from one specimen sequenced in a study of T cells in Graves' hyperthyroidism and ophthalmopathy. RNA transcripts served as the template for amplifying TCR beta CDR3 regions. Researchers ran a first-round RT-PCR on the TCR CDR3 using the HTBI primer set. TCRdb reprocessed the multiplex PCR reads with MiXCR, giving one entry per CDR3 protein. Of some 420,000 distinct CDR3 sequences in the sample, around 15% were seen once. The sequencing input was blood. Receptor source: a woman aged 18-29 years with Graves' hyperthyroidism.

This clonotype showed up many times. The chain recombines TRBV18 with TRBJ1-1; D unresolved. The V gene lost 3 bases and the J gene lost 6 bases, with 11 bases spanning the gap. Germline V gene lookup returns CDR1 KGHSH and CDR2 LQKENI. The CDR3 has 13 residues. The CDR3 DNA follows: TGTGCCAGCTCACCGGACGGAGGACCTGAAGCTTTCTTT. This codes for CASSPDGGPEAFF.

The table lists this clonotype with a few counts. The rearrangement links TRBV9 to TRBJ2-5, with 7 nucleotides matching TRBD1. The CDR3 contains 15 residues. CDR1 and CDR2 (germline): SGDLS, YYNGEE. Unmatched junction bases numbered 9, after V lost 3 bases and J lost 4 bases. The CDR3 nucleotides are TGTGCCAGCAGCGCCTTAGGGGGCGCGGGAGAGACCCAGTACTTC. Amino acid sequence: CASSALGGAGETQYF.

In its sample, this clonotype was seen many times. The chain uses TRBV19 and TRBJ2-7; 9 positions match TRBD2. V was pared by 6 bases and J by 6 bases, with 6 bases of the junction left unmatched. The CDR3 contains 13 residues. CDR1 is LNHDA, CDR2 SQIVND, per germline (reference sequence). DNA for the CDR3: TGTGCCAGTAGCGCAGGGACTAGCTCCGAGCAGTACTTC. It codes for CASSAGTSSEQYF. The entire variable domain, with the rest obtained from reference TRBV19 and TRBJ2-7, is as follows: DGGITQSPKYLFRKEGQNVTLSCEQNLNHDAMYWYRQDPGQGLRLIYYSQIVNDFQKGDIAEGYSVSREKKESFPLTVTSAQKNPTAFYLCASSAGTSSEQYFGPGTRLTVT.

This clonotype was observed a handful of times. V usage is TRBV20-1 and J usage is TRBJ1-6, with no clear D. The CDR3 covers 17 residues. Per germline, CDR1 DFQATT and CDR2 SNEGSKA (reference sequence). V lost 0 bases, J lost 5 bases, and 17 bases lay in between. Here the CDR3 DNA reads TGCAGTGCTAGAGATAGCAAGAAACCAAGGCATAATTCACCCCTCCACTTT. As protein: CSARDSKKPRHNSPLHF.

This clonotype came up a few times. The chain carries TRBV5-1 and TRBJ2-7, with TRBD2 matching over 12 bases. CDR3 length equals 16 residues. The junction had 7 bases not matched to a gene; V was cut back by 1 base and J by 5 bases. Per the germline V gene, CDR1 is SGHRS and CDR2 is YFSETQ. The CDR3 is CASSLILAGGPDEQYF. Here the CDR3 DNA reads TGCGCCAGCAGCTTGATTCTAGCGGGAGGGCCGGACGAGCAGTACTTC.

This clonotype has a count of ten or more. The chain uses TRBV2 and TRBJ2-1; D gene uncertain. Trimming took off 1 base at V and 8 bases at J, with 12 bases between the two ends. The CDR3 is 14 residues long. CDR1 and CDR2 from the germline V gene are SNHLY and FYNNEI. The CDR3 here is CASSEGLGKDEQFF. The CDR3, as DNA: TGTGCCAGCAGTGAAGGGCTGGGGAAGGATGAGCAGTTCTTC.

This clonotype was seen a handful of times. The chain recombines TRBV6-2 or TRBV6-3 with TRBJ2-1; D is undetermined. The V gene's germline CDR1 is MNHEY and CDR2 SVGEGT. This CDR3 is 12 amino acids long. Trimming removed 3 bases from V and 10 bases from J, with 10 bases in between. This CDR3 reads CASSYFSAEQFF. DNA of the CDR3: TGTGCCAGCAGTTATTTCAGCGCCGAGCAGTTCTTC.

This clonotype was observed many times. This chain joins TRBV5-1 and TRBJ2-7; TRBD1 aligns across 9 bases. The CDR3 runs 17 residues. Trimming took 4 bases from V and 5 from J; bases not matched to a gene: 16. From germline, CDR1 is SGHRS and CDR2 YFSETQ. The CDR3 coding sequence is TGCGCCAGCAGCCAAACTTTACAGGGGGCATTAGCCCACGAGCAGTACTTC. Its protein is CASSQTLQGALAHEQYF.

V and J are TRBV4-3 and TRBJ2-3, with a possible D match to TRBD2 (5 bases). The CDR3 loop spans 16 amino acids. V was cut by 0 bases and J by 6 bases, with 16 bases left in between. Per germline, CDR1 LGHNA and CDR2 YSLEER. CDR3 region: CASSQDGVTGMDTQYF. CDR3 bases: TGCGCCAGCAGCCAAGACGGGGTCACCGGGATGGATACGCAGTATTTT.